A selection of T cell receptor beta chains follows, all from one sample in a study of cytomegalovirus exposure and HLA in healthy donors. Measured with immunoSEQ multiplex PCR; TCRdb has only the in-frame clones, and not every one. The data show over 100,000 clones, about three fifths seen once. The specimen was PBMCs. The receptors come from a woman between 40 and 55 years old in good health and CMV-seropositive. Each CDR3 is given with its conserved first and last residue. A D gene is named only where the DNA matches it firmly. The size field is filled for only some rows; it gives once, few, many or a size class.

d_call: NA; v_call: TRBV5-1; j_call: TRBJ2-1; clone_size: NA; cdr3_nt: TGCGCCAGCAGCTTACTAGGATACAATGAGCAGTTCTTC; cdr3_aa: CASSLLGYNEQFF
d_call: TRBD2; v_call: TRBV5-1; j_call: TRBJ2-7; clone_size: NA; cdr3_nt: TGCGCCAGCAGCTTGAGCGGGGGTGACCACGAGCAGTACTTC; cdr3_aa: CASSLSGGDHEQYF
d_call: TRBD2; v_call: TRBV6-1; j_call: TRBJ2-2; clone_size: few; cdr3_nt: TGTGCCAGCAGTGAACTAGCGGGAGGGCCCAGCACCGGGGAGCTGTTTTTT; cdr3_aa: CASSELAGGPSTGELFF
d_call: TRBD2; v_call: TRBV7-2; j_call: TRBJ2-7; clone_size: NA; cdr3_nt: TGTGCCAGCAGCTGGGGGGGAGGAGGGGCCTACGAGCAGTACTTC; cdr3_aa: CASSWGGGGAYEQYF
d_call: NA; v_call: TRBV5-1; j_call: TRBJ1-5; clone_size: NA; cdr3_nt: TGCGCCAGCAGCCAGGACAGCGCGAATCAGCCCCAGCATTTT; cdr3_aa: CASSQDSANQPQHF
d_call: NA; v_call: TRBV7-2; j_call: TRBJ1-1; clone_size: NA; cdr3_nt: TGTGCCAGCAGCTTAGGGTCTAGGTTGGGAGCTTTCTTT; cdr3_aa: CASSLGSRLGAFF
d_call: NA; v_call: TRBV7-9; j_call: TRBJ1-1; clone_size: NA; cdr3_nt: TGTGCCAGCAGCCCGGGCCCCCAGGGGAACACTGAAGCTTTCTTT; cdr3_aa: CASSPGPQGNTEAFF
d_call: TRBD2; v_call: TRBV28; j_call: TRBJ2-7; clone_size: NA; cdr3_nt: TGTGCCAGCAGTCCCTGGGGGGAGGGGAACTACGAGCAGTACTTC; cdr3_aa: CASSPWGEGNYEQYF
d_call: NA; v_call: TRBV15; j_call: TRBJ2-6; clone_size: NA; cdr3_nt: TGTGCCACCAGCGGACCGAGGGGGTCTGGGGCCAACGTCCTGACTTTC; cdr3_aa: CATSGPRGSGANVLTF
d_call: NA; v_call: TRBV28; j_call: TRBJ2-7; clone_size: NA; cdr3_nt: TGTGCCAGCAGTCCCCGGCGGGCGGGGCCCTACGAGCAGTACTTC; cdr3_aa: CASSPRRAGPYEQYF
d_call: TRBD1; v_call: TRBV19; j_call: TRBJ1-6; clone_size: NA; cdr3_nt: TGTGCCAGTAGTACGGACAGGGAAGAATCACCCCTCCACTTT; cdr3_aa: CASSTDREESPLHF
d_call: NA; v_call: TRBV11-1; j_call: TRBJ1-1; clone_size: NA; cdr3_nt: TGTGCCAGCAGCTTAAGCGGCAGGGGCGACATGAACACTGAAGCTTTCTTT; cdr3_aa: CASSLSGRGDMNTEAFF
d_call: TRBD1; v_call: TRBV5-6; j_call: TRBJ1-5; clone_size: NA; cdr3_nt: TGTGCCAGCAGCTTGGAGGGACAGGGCCCAGATAGCAATCAGCCCCAGCATTTT; cdr3_aa: CASSLEGQGPDSNQPQHF
d_call: NA; v_call: TRBV6-1; j_call: TRBJ2-7; clone_size: NA; cdr3_nt: TGTGCCAGCAGTGAATCAGGTAGGGAGCAGTACTTC; cdr3_aa: CASSESGREQYF
d_call: NA; v_call: TRBV27; j_call: TRBJ2-7; clone_size: NA; cdr3_nt: TGTGCCAGCAGCCCACAGGGAGGGTCCTACGAGCAGTACTTC; cdr3_aa: CASSPQGGSYEQYF
d_call: NA; v_call: TRBV20-1; j_call: TRBJ1-4; clone_size: NA; cdr3_nt: TGCAGTGCTCTGAATGAAAAACTGTTTTTT; cdr3_aa: CSALNEKLFF
d_call: NA; v_call: TRBV27; j_call: TRBJ1-4; clone_size: NA; cdr3_nt: TGTGCCAGCAGTTTTGGGCTCGAAACTAATGAAAAACTGTTTTTT; cdr3_aa: CASSFGLETNEKLFF
d_call: NA; v_call: TRBV28; j_call: TRBJ1-2; clone_size: NA; cdr3_nt: TGTGCCAGCAGTTTGCGGGACTATGGCTACACCTTC; cdr3_aa: CASSLRDYGYTF
d_call: TRBD1; v_call: TRBV9; j_call: TRBJ2-7; clone_size: NA; cdr3_nt: TGTGCCAGCAGCGCCGGGACAGGGGGCTACGAGCAGTACTTC; cdr3_aa: CASSAGTGGYEQYF
d_call: NA; v_call: TRBV19; j_call: TRBJ1-5; clone_size: NA; cdr3_nt: TGTGCCAGTAGTATGGTGACAGGATATTTACAGCCCCAGCATTTT; cdr3_aa: CASSMVTGYLQPQHF
d_call: TRBD1; v_call: TRBV29-1; j_call: TRBJ2-1; clone_size: few; cdr3_nt: TGCAGCGTTGATGGGGACAGCTACAATGAGCAGTTCTTC; cdr3_aa: CSVDGDSYNEQFF
d_call: NA; v_call: TRBV19; j_call: TRBJ1-5; clone_size: few; cdr3_nt: TGTGCCAGTAGTCCAGGGGTATCGAGCTTGCCCCAGCATTTT; cdr3_aa: CASSPGVSSLPQHF
d_call: NA; v_call: TRBV18; j_call: TRBJ1-1; clone_size: NA; cdr3_nt: TGTGCCAGCTCACCACCGAGTCGGGGGAACACTGAAGCTTTCTTT; cdr3_aa: CASSPPSRGNTEAFF
d_call: NA; v_call: TRBV6-1; j_call: TRBJ1-5; clone_size: NA; cdr3_nt: TGTGCCAGCAGTGAAACAGGAGCTAGCAATCAGCCCCAGCATTTT; cdr3_aa: CASSETGASNQPQHF
d_call: TRBD1; v_call: TRBV5-4; j_call: TRBJ1-1; clone_size: NA; cdr3_nt: TGTGCCAGCAGCATGTCCGGGACAGCCAACACTGAAGCTTTCTTT; cdr3_aa: CASSMSGTANTEAFF
d_call: NA; v_call: TRBV10-3; j_call: TRBJ1-5; clone_size: NA; cdr3_nt: TGTGCCATCAGCCCCGACAGTAATCAGCCCCAGCATTTT; cdr3_aa: CAISPDSNQPQHF
d_call: TRBD2; v_call: TRBV30; j_call: TRBJ2-1; clone_size: NA; cdr3_nt: TGTGCCTGGAGTCGGGCTAGCGGGGGGAACAATGAGCAGTTCTTC; cdr3_aa: CAWSRASGGNNEQFF
d_call: NA; v_call: TRBV7-6; j_call: TRBJ2-5; clone_size: NA; cdr3_nt: TGTGCCAGCATCAAAATGAGGGGGGAGACCCAGTACTTC; cdr3_aa: CASIKMRGETQYF
d_call: TRBD1; v_call: TRBV28; j_call: TRBJ1-3; clone_size: NA; cdr3_nt: TGTGCCAGCAGTTTATATCAGGGGGCGCGAGGAAACACCATATATTTT; cdr3_aa: CASSLYQGARGNTIYF
d_call: TRBD1; v_call: TRBV6-5; j_call: TRBJ2-3; clone_size: NA; cdr3_nt: TGTGCCAGCAGGAAACAGGGGGCAGATACGCAGTATTTT; cdr3_aa: CASRKQGADTQYF
d_call: TRBD2; v_call: TRBV7-8; j_call: TRBJ2-7; clone_size: NA; cdr3_nt: TGTGCCAGCAGCTTAGCGTCGAACGGGAGGTTCGGCGAGCAGTACTTC; cdr3_aa: CASSLASNGRFGEQYF
d_call: NA; v_call: TRBV11-3; j_call: TRBJ2-3; clone_size: NA; cdr3_nt: TGTGCCAGCTCCTCCTACACAGATACGCAGTATTTT; cdr3_aa: CASSSYTDTQYF
d_call: NA; v_call: TRBV30; j_call: TRBJ1-1; clone_size: few; cdr3_nt: TGTGCCTCCCAGACCGGGATTGAAGCTTTCTTT; cdr3_aa: CASQTGIEAFF
d_call: NA; v_call: TRBV27; j_call: TRBJ1-3; clone_size: NA; cdr3_nt: TGTGCCAGCAGTAACACAGGGAGCTCTGGAAACACCATATATTTT; cdr3_aa: CASSNTGSSGNTIYF
d_call: NA; v_call: TRBV6-5; j_call: TRBJ1-2; clone_size: many; cdr3_nt: TGTGCCAGCCGCCCCGGGGGGGAGGGCTATGGCTACACCTTC; cdr3_aa: CASRPGGEGYGYTF
d_call: TRBD1; v_call: TRBV6-4; j_call: TRBJ2-7; clone_size: NA; cdr3_nt: TGTGCCAGCAGTGACTTACGACAGGGCTGGGACGAGCAGTACTTC; cdr3_aa: CASSDLRQGWDEQYF
d_call: TRBD2; v_call: TRBV5-1; j_call: TRBJ2-7; clone_size: NA; cdr3_nt: TGCGCCAGCAGCCCGACTAGCGGGACTACCTACGAGCAGTACTTC; cdr3_aa: CASSPTSGTTYEQYF
d_call: TRBD1; v_call: TRBV19; j_call: TRBJ2-5; clone_size: once; cdr3_nt: TGTGCCAGTAAGCCTGGGACAGCTAATACCAAAGAGACCCAGTACTTC; cdr3_aa: CASKPGTANTKETQYF
d_call: TRBD1; v_call: TRBV7-8; j_call: TRBJ2-7; clone_size: NA; cdr3_nt: TGTGCCAGCAGCCTCTCGGGACAGGGTTCCTACGAGCAGTACTTC; cdr3_aa: CASSLSGQGSYEQYF
d_call: TRBD2; v_call: TRBV5-1; j_call: TRBJ2-7; clone_size: NA; cdr3_nt: TGCGCCAGCAGCTCCAACAGCGGGGGGAACTACGAGCAGTACTTC; cdr3_aa: CASSSNSGGNYEQYF
d_call: NA; v_call: TRBV7-9; j_call: TRBJ2-7; clone_size: once; cdr3_nt: TGTTCCGGTGGGGGGAGAAGCAACGAGCAGTACTTC; cdr3_aa: CSGGGRSNEQYF
d_call: TRBD1; v_call: TRBV7-2; j_call: TRBJ1-5; clone_size: once; cdr3_nt: TGTGCCAGCAGCTCGCCGCGGACAGGGGGGGTTTTTGGCAATCAGCCCCAGCATTTT; cdr3_aa: CASSSPRTGGVFGNQPQHF
d_call: TRBD2; v_call: TRBV25-1; j_call: TRBJ2-1; clone_size: NA; cdr3_nt: TGTGCCAGCAGTGTGCTAGCGGGAGACAATGAGCAGTTCTTC; cdr3_aa: CASSVLAGDNEQFF
d_call: NA; v_call: TRBV7-6; j_call: TRBJ1-5; clone_size: once; cdr3_nt: TGTGCCAGCAGCACCCTGGCAGGGATGAATAGCAATCAGCCCCAGCATTTT; cdr3_aa: CASSTLAGMNSNQPQHF
d_call: NA; v_call: TRBV7-3; j_call: TRBJ1-2; clone_size: NA; cdr3_nt: TGTGCCAGCAGCGGGCAGTATGGCTACACCTTC; cdr3_aa: CASSGQYGYTF
d_call: TRBD1; v_call: TRBV7-9; j_call: TRBJ1-3; clone_size: NA; cdr3_nt: TGTGCCAGCAGCACAAAAGGGACAGGGGGCACGGAGAACACCATATATTTT; cdr3_aa: CASSTKGTGGTENTIYF
d_call: NA; v_call: TRBV7-2; j_call: TRBJ2-3; clone_size: few; cdr3_nt: TGTGCCAGCAGCTTAGCCGTACACACAGATACGCAGTATTTT; cdr3_aa: CASSLAVHTDTQYF
d_call: TRBD2; v_call: TRBV5-1; j_call: TRBJ2-7; clone_size: few; cdr3_nt: TGCGCCAGCAGCTTGGCTGGGGGGGTTTACGAGCAGTACTTC; cdr3_aa: CASSLAGGVYEQYF
d_call: TRBD1; v_call: TRBV6-1; j_call: TRBJ1-5; clone_size: once; cdr3_nt: TGTGCCAGCTTTTCGGGACAGTCCAATCAGCCCCAGCATTTT; cdr3_aa: CASFSGQSNQPQHF
d_call: NA; v_call: TRBV5-1; j_call: TRBJ2-3; clone_size: NA; cdr3_nt: TGCGCCAGCAGCTTAGCGACAGCAACAGATACGCAGTATTTT; cdr3_aa: CASSLATATDTQYF
d_call: NA; v_call: TRBV6-5; j_call: TRBJ2-7; clone_size: NA; cdr3_nt: TGTGCCAGCAGTTTGAGGGAAACCGGGCACGAGCAGTACTTC; cdr3_aa: CASSLRETGHEQYF
d_call: TRBD2; v_call: TRBV6-1; j_call: TRBJ2-1; clone_size: NA; cdr3_nt: TGTGCCAGCAGCCGCTCGGGGGAGGGGCATGAGCAGTTCTTC; cdr3_aa: CASSRSGEGHEQFF